The TCR beta chain under discussion was sequenced for a study of blood T cell repertoires in COVID-19 (dated by TCRdb to about 2020). Some background on the complete study: Samples from collaborators originated in the United States, Italy and Spain and spanned both the acute and convalescent phases of COVID-19. The material from the prospective study consisted of cDNA or gDNA derived from T cells, B-cell-depleted T cells, or PBMCs. Deeply sampled blood TCRbeta repertoires from subjects exposed to, actively infected with, or recovered from COVID-19 were included in the dataset. The repertoires were made available in a free public database intended to serve as a resource for research on the immune response to SARS-CoV-2. Samples were obtained from the ongoing ImmuneRACE study (first 160 participants) and from approximately 1,200 subjects provided by 6 global collaborators. A de-identified subject ID, COVID-19 status, age in years and sex were almost always included in the sample metadata. Where HLA class I and class II types were available, the types were taken from metadata supplied by the sample provider, not from assay-based typing.

Details on this clone: This clone's antigen is unknown. Base qualities are not provided; no much larger clone lies one nucleotide away.

CDR1 and CDR2 are read off the germline V gene as KGHDR and SFDVKD. Its CDR3 holds 14 amino acids, cysteine through phenylalanine. Of all the DNA, just the CDR3 is kept, 42 bases in frame from base 1. V and J lose 2 bases and 12 bases, and a span of 15 bases separates them. On the study overall, not on this receptor specifically: How much clinical and demographic metadata was included differed by source and by participant, and the metadata was provided uncurated.

One collaborating source in Seattle enrolled patients during active infection and followed them longitudinally through the course of disease. Whole blood was collected in K2EDTA tubes by collaborating institutions according to the institutions' own protocols. For TCRbeta analysis, collaborators shipped samples in one of three forms: frozen whole blood, isolated PBMCs, or DNA extracted from either of those sample types. TCRbeta CDR3 regions were amplified from genomic DNA by means of the immunoSEQ Assay, a bias-controlled multiplex PCR. From the authors' description of their analysis: Nucleated cell counts per sample were estimated from amplification of reference gene primers within the assay. To quantify the absolute abundance of each unique TCRbeta CDR3 rearrangement, sequence reads were collapsed and filtered. For each sample, productive Simpson clonality was calculated as the square root of Simpson's diversity index over productive rearrangements. TCRdb carries this immuneACCESS record with in-frame sequences only. Its versions omit some clonotypes, under half of them owing to an unresolved V gene in the studies checked, with the rest unexplained. V and J calls plus clone size are reproduced from that table; the DNA served to infer D and trimming. The sample data list about 420,000 clones, and 70% to 90% of these were observed just once. The top ten clones comprise 0.8% to 0.9% of the sample.

The rearranged chain carries TRBV24-1 and TRBJ2-2, with TRBD1 tentatively as D gene (7 bases match). Input material: peripheral blood. The sequence came from a man aged 18 to 30 with COVID-19, enrolled during active disease. The CDR3 reads as follows: CATSDSGGQRKLFF. The DNA reads TGTGCCACCAGTGATTCAGGGGGGCAGAGGAAGCTGTTTTTT.